This TCR beta chain was captured by sequencing in a study of T cells in localized non-small cell lung cancer. Produced via immunoSEQ multiplex PCR; TCRdb's table is partial and in-frame only. The repertoire has over 20,000 clones, around 87% of them found once; the top ten carry 5.8%. Study findings and constraints: Sequencing involved a lone tumor region, leaving heterogeneity possible. Appearance in adjacent lung was seen for a median about 58 of the top 100 tumor clones. A higher density of T cells in blood coincided with extended overall survival.

Of note for this clone: Its cognate antigen is unknown.

This CDR3 spans 16 amino acids. Germline CDR1 and CDR2: MDHEN and SYDVKM. V lost 5 bases, J lost 7 bases, and 15 bases stayed unmatched. This clonotype was sampled from a male donor older than 55 with stage II squamous cell lung carcinoma. This chain joins TRBV28 and TRBJ2-7; TRBD1 agrees at 9 bases. The starting material was peripheral blood, obtained before any cancer treatment. CDR3 DNA: TGTGCCAGCAGTACCATCTCCCGGGACAGGGTAGGGGAGCAGTACTTC. As protein: CASSTISRDRVGEQYF.